This record concerns one TCR beta chain sequence. In this sample, this clone turned up once. The target of this receptor is not known. Base-call qualities are not available, and no considerably larger clone is one nucleotide away. This sample is part of a study of blood T cell repertoires in COVID-19 (TCRdb year 2020). Background on the whole study: Collaborator samples came from the United States, Italy and Spain and covered acute and convalescent phases of COVID-19. The prospective study material was composed of cDNA or gDNA derived from T cells, B-cell-depleted T cells, or PBMCs. The dataset comprised deeply sampled blood TCRbeta repertoires from subjects exposed to, actively infected with, or recovered from COVID-19. The samples were drawn from two sources: the first 160 participants of the ongoing ImmuneRACE study, and 950 to 1,500 subjects contributed by 6 global collaborators. Where HLA class I and class II types were available, the types were taken from metadata supplied by the sample provider, not from assay-based typing. The repertoires were made available in a free public database intended to serve as a resource for research on the immune response to SARS-CoV-2. The sample metadata nearly always contained a de-identified subject ID, COVID-19 status, age in years and sex. What the authors observed across the whole study: Clinical and demographic metadata were provided uncurated, with the amount varying by source and participant.

Each collaborating institution followed its own protocols to collect whole blood in K2EDTA tubes. For TCRbeta analysis, collaborators shipped samples in one of three forms: frozen whole blood, isolated PBMCs, or DNA extracted from either of those sample types. TCRbeta CDR3 regions were amplified from genomic DNA using the immunoSEQ Assay, a bias-controlled multiplex PCR. Processing in the source paper ran as follows. Within the assay, amplification of reference gene primers was used to estimate how many nucleated cells each sample contained. Sequence reads were collapsed and filtered to measure the absolute abundance of every unique TCRbeta CDR3 rearrangement. For each sample, productive Simpson clonality was calculated as the square root of Simpson's diversity index over productive rearrangements. TCRdb re-hosts the immuneACCESS table, in-frame sequences only. Its copies lack some clones; in the studies checked, an unresolved V gene accounts for under half of them, and the cause for the rest is not known. That table supplies the V and J calls and clone size; D and trimming were determined from the DNA. In all, the sample holds under 300,000 clones, and 90% of those were seen once. The ten largest clonotypes hold roughly 3.3% of the sample.

The clonotype comes from a middle-aged woman with acute or convalescent COVID-19. The material sequenced was peripheral blood.

The CDR3: CAIRPSRKGDQETQYF. The nucleotide sequence is TGTGCCATCAGACCCTCCAGGAAAGGGGACCAAGAGACCCAGTACTTC. The chain is made from TRBV10-3 and TRBJ2-5, with TRBD1 tentatively as D gene (5 bases match). The CDR3 measures 16 amino acids from cysteine to phenylalanine. The read is trimmed to its CDR3 DNA, 48 bases read in frame from base 1. Based on the germline V gene, the CDR1 and CDR2 sequences are ENHRY and SYGVKD. V lost 6 bases and J lost 0 bases; the stretch between them is 17 bases long.